The clone carrying this TCR beta chain was picked up many times. The diagnoses drew upon clinical symptoms, serum thyroxine and TRAb, thyroid ultrasound and orbital computed tomography. This entry belongs to a study of T cells in Graves' hyperthyroidism and ophthalmopathy. At the level of the study: Any treatment followed the collection of peripheral blood at initial diagnosis.

The investigators amplified TCR beta CDR3 regions from RNA transcripts. HTBI primers were the set used in a first-round RT-PCR of the TCR CDR3. In TCRdb, the multiplex PCR reads were re-called with MiXCR into one record per CDR3 protein. Of approximately 210,000 distinct CDR3 sequences in the sample, over 15% were seen once. The sample consisted of blood. The receptor's source is a man over 45 with Graves' hyperthyroidism.

CDR3 sequence: CASSLGPGPTEAFF. As DNA, the CDR3 is TGTGCCAGCAGTTTAGGTCCGGGGCCCACTGAAGCTTTCTTT. The genes are TRBV27 and TRBJ1-1, with D possibly being TRBD1 (5 bases). The V end was cut by 2 bases, the J end by 4 bases, with 11 bases between. The CDR3 contains 14 residues. Germline V lookup: CDR1 MNHEY, CDR2 SMNVEV (reference sequence).